Listed here are 32 T cell receptor beta chains from one sample, sequenced in a study of blood T cell repertoires in COVID-19. Sequencing used immunoSEQ multiplex PCR; TCRdb keeps in-frame clones, though not all of them. In the table there are more than 250,000 clones, about nine tenths of which are singletons. The specimen was PBMCs or T cells enriched from blood (not recorded which). These receptors all stem from a woman aged 18-30 years who had recovered from COVID-19.

The chain combines TRBV30 with TRBJ1-3, with D uncertain. Trimming left V 0 bases short and J 2 bases short, with 8 bases between. The CDR3 is made up of 14 amino acids. Germline V gives CDR1 GTSNPN, CDR2 SVGIG (reference sequence). The CDR3 region has the DNA TGTGCCTGGAGTGTTTTAGTTACTGGAAACACCATATATTTT. Amino acids: CAWSVLVTGNTIYF.

The rearrangement uses TRBV11-2 and TRBJ2-1, with a tentative D call TRBD1 (6 bases). Germline assignment: CDR1 SGHAT and CDR2 FQNNGV. The length of the CDR3 is 14 residues. V was trimmed by 0 bases and J by 4 bases, leaving 7 bases between them. The CDR3 reads CASSLERGYNEQFF. CDR3 sequence (DNA): TGTGCCAGCAGCTTAGAGAGGGGGTACAATGAGCAGTTCTTC.

The chain links TRBV28 to TRBJ2-4; 11 bases map to TRBD2. The ends lost 3 bases at V and 7 bases at J; junction bases unmatched: 8. Germline CDR1 reads MDHEN; CDR2 reads SYDVKM. The CDR3 runs 16 residues. The CDR3 bases are TGTGCCAGCAGTTTTCAACTAGCGGGAGCCCCTAACATTCAGTACTTC. It encodes CASSFQLAGAPNIQYF.

The chain couples TRBV10-3 to TRBJ2-1, with 9 nucleotides matching TRBD1. V shed 6 bases and J 7 bases; nucleotides not matched to a gene: 7. Germline V gene lookup returns CDR1 ENHRY and CDR2 SYGVKD. The CDR3 covers 14 residues. The CDR3 loop is CAISSQGALNEQFF. The CDR3 DNA sequence: TGTGCCATCAGCTCACAGGGGGCGCTTAATGAGCAGTTCTTC.

The chain carries TRBV7-9 and TRBJ2-5; 10 nucleotides line up with TRBD2. The junction had 5 bases not matched to a gene; V was cut back by 6 bases and J by 1 base. Germline V CDR1 and CDR2: SEHNR, FQNEAQ (reference sequence). The CDR3 sequence is 15 residues long. The CDR3 loop reads CASRRAGGPQETQYF. Written as DNA, the CDR3 is TGTGCCAGCAGGCGAGCGGGAGGGCCCCAAGAGACCCAGTACTTC. Complete variable domain (other parts from reference TRBV7-9 and TRBJ2-5): DTGVSQNPRHKITKRGQNVTFRCDPISEHNRLYWYRQTLGQGPEFLTYFQNEAQLEKSRLLSDRFSAERPKGSFSTLEIQRTEQGDSAMYLCASRRAGGPQETQYFGPGTRLLVL.

This chain joins TRBV28 and TRBJ1-3, with no clear D. CDR3 length: 12 residues. Germline V lookup: CDR1 MDHEN, CDR2 SYDVKM. V lost 11 bases to trimming and J lost 0 bases, with 8 bases between them. The CDR3: CASGPSGNTIYF. The DNA for the CDR3 is TGTGCCTCAGGTCCCTCTGGAAACACCATATATTTT.

The chain carries TRBV19 and TRBJ1-1; 7 bases are a match to TRBD1. Germline loops: CDR1 LNHDA, CDR2 SQIVND (reference sequence). The CDR3 has 15 amino acids. Losses at the gene ends were 5 bases for V and 0 bases for J; bases not matched to a gene: 6. CDR3 bases: TGTGCCAGTAGTTCGACAGGGTCGGTGAACACTGAAGCTTTCTTT. It translates to CASSSTGSVNTEAFF.

V gene TRBV7-9 combines with J gene TRBJ1-6; D possibly corresponds to TRBD1 (5 bases). The CDR3 is 14 amino acids. Germline CDR1 and CDR2: SEHNR and FQNEAQ (reference sequence). V lost 5 bases and J 10 bases, leaving 15 bases between the germline ends. CDR3 nucleotides: TGTGCCAGCAGCCCCGGGGGGGTAGGGTCACCCCTCCACTTT. This encodes CASSPGGVGSPLHF. The full variable domain, with the rest looked up from reference TRBV7-9 and TRBJ1-6, is DTGVSQNPRHKITKRGQNVTFRCDPISEHNRLYWYRQTLGQGPEFLTYFQNEAQLEKSRLLSDRFSAERPKGSFSTLEIQRTEQGDSAMYLCASSPGGVGSPLHFGNGTRLTVT.

The chain carries TRBV9 and TRBJ1-2; D remains ambiguous. Germline V gives CDR1 SGDLS, CDR2 YYNGEE. V dropped 0 bases and J dropped 6 bases, with 15 bases sitting between them. This CDR3 has 15 amino acids. The chain's CDR3 is CASSVDGYGNDGYTF. The DNA of the CDR3 is TGTGCCAGCAGCGTAGACGGGTACGGGAATGATGGCTACACCTTC.

This clone has a handful of counts. This chain uses TRBV7-8 with TRBJ1-3; TRBD1 matches 7 bases. V was clipped by 3 bases and J by 4 bases; unmatched bases: 9. From germline, CDR1 is SGHVS and CDR2 FQNEAQ. CDR3 length: 16 amino acids. This CDR3 is CASSFGTGAGGNTIYF. The CDR3 coding sequence is TGTGCCAGCAGCTTCGGAACAGGGGCTGGAGGAAACACCATATATTTT.

The gene calls are TRBV27 and TRBJ2-2; TRBD2 is a possible D gene (5 bases). CDR1 is MNHEY, CDR2 SMNVEV, per germline (reference sequence). The CDR3 consists of 13 residues. The V end lost 3 bases, the J end lost 7 bases, and 9 bases lay between the germline ends. CDR3 nucleotides: TGTGCCAGCAGTTTCGGGATGGGCGGGGAGCTGTTTTTT. This gives the protein CASSFGMGGELFF.

This sequence joins TRBV9 and TRBJ1-2, with TRBD1 matching over 7 bases. The CDR3 is 18 residues long. The V gene end was trimmed by 0 bases and the J gene end by 1 base; junction bases not matched to a gene: 12. CDR1 is SGDLS, CDR2 YYNGEE, per germline. This chain's CDR3 is CASSVGWAGGRSNYGYTF. CDR3 DNA sequence: TGTGCCAGCAGCGTAGGGTGGGCAGGGGGAAGGAGTAACTATGGCTACACCTTC.

This clone came up once. The chain couples TRBV29-1 to TRBJ2-3; TRBD2 aligns across 8 bases. Trimming cost V 4 bases and J 3 bases; bases outside gene matches: 3. The CDR3 is made up of 13 amino acids. The germline V gene encodes CDR1 SQVTM and CDR2 ANQGSEA. The CDR3 here is CSVAGGPTDTQYF. The CDR3 nucleotides are TGCAGCGTTGCGGGAGGGCCGACAGATACGCAGTATTTT.

CDR3 bases: TGTGCCAGTAGTATCGATCGGGGAACTAATGAAAAACTGTTTTTT. Protein product: CASSIDRGTNEKLFF. The chain has TRBV19 and TRBJ1-4, with no clear D. Trimming removed 3 bases from V and 1 base from J, with 9 bases in between. The CDR3 contains 15 residues. Germline V gene lookup returns CDR1 LNHDA and CDR2 SQIVND (reference sequence).

This chain connects TRBV27 to TRBJ1-2; possibly TRBD1 for D (5 bases). The CDR3 spans 15 residues. Germline CDR1 and CDR2: MNHEY and SMNVEV (reference sequence). V was cut by 6 bases and J by 2 bases, with 16 bases left in between. Here the CDR3 reads CASRGTLVGNYGYTF. Here the CDR3 DNA reads TGTGCCAGCAGAGGGACTCTGGTCGGAAACTATGGCTACACCTTC.

This clone occurred once. This sequence joins TRBV28 and TRBJ1-1; 7 bases are shared with TRBD1. J lost 0 bases, V lost 1 base, and 8 bases had no gene match. CDR3 length equals 17 residues. The germline V gene encodes CDR1 MDHEN and CDR2 SYDVKM. The CDR3: CASSLSPPGGVNTEAFF. CDR3 nucleotides: TGTGCCAGCAGTTTATCCCCGCCAGGGGGTGTGAACACTGAAGCTTTCTTT.

DNA for the CDR3: TGCGCCAGCAGCTTGTCCGGCAGGGGGCATGACGAGCAGTACTTC. It translates to CASSLSGRGHDEQYF. The chain recombines TRBV5-1 with TRBJ2-7; 8 bases are shared with TRBD1. The CDR3 totals 15 residues. J lost 5 bases, V lost 1 base, and 8 bases had no gene match. Germline-derived CDR1 and CDR2 are SGHRS and YFSETQ.

This chain connects TRBV7-3 to TRBJ1-2, with 9 nucleotides matching TRBD1. Germline-derived CDR1 and CDR2 are SGHTA and FQGTGA. The CDR3 runs to 16 residues. The V segment lost 6 bases and the J segment 3 bases; nucleotides outside the gene matches: 11. CDR3 DNA sequence: TGTGCCAGCAGGGGATCGGGACAGGGTAAAGACTATGGCTACACCTTC. It encodes CASRGSGQGKDYGYTF. Supplemented by reference TRBV7-3 and TRBJ1-2, the full variable domain reads GAGVSQTPSNKVTEKGKYVELRCDPISGHTALYWYRQSLGQGPEFLIYFQGTGAADDSGLPNDRFFAVRPEGSVSTLKIQRTERGDSAVYLCASRGSGQGKDYGYTFGSGTRLTVV.

V is TRBV6-5 and J is TRBJ2-1, with 12 bases matching TRBD2. Germline-derived CDR1 and CDR2 are MNHEY and SVGAGI. J gave up 8 bases and V 2 bases, and 4 bases lay outside the gene matches. The CDR3 extends over 15 amino acids. In nucleotides, the CDR3 is TGTGCCAGCAGTTACGGGACTAGCGGGTTTTATGAGCAGTTCTTC. Translated: CASSYGTSGFYEQFF.

In its sample, this clone was seen once. The chain links TRBV6-5 to TRBJ2-7, with 9 nucleotides matching TRBD1. The CDR3 has 13 amino acids. Trimming removed 4 bases from V and 12 bases from J; junction bases left unmatched: 10. Per the germline V gene, CDR1 is MNHEY and CDR2 is SVGAGI. Here the CDR3 reads CASSLEDRGTRYF. The DNA of the CDR3 is TGTGCCAGCAGTTTAGAAGACAGGGGGACCCGGTACTTC.

The J gene is TRBJ1-1, the V gene TRBV10-2; no firm D call. Trimming left V 4 bases short and J 1 base short, with 10 bases between. This CDR3 has 14 residues. Per the germline V gene, CDR1 is WSHSY and CDR2 is SAAADI. CDR3 in DNA: TGCGCCAGCAGTGTAGTTCAGGCGAACACTGAAGCTTTCTTT. Translation: CASSVVQANTEAFF.

A single count supports this clone. The J gene is TRBJ2-7, the V gene TRBV6-5, with 9 bases lining up with TRBD1. This CDR3 region has 13 residues. The V and J ends lost 4 bases and 7 bases, in that order; junction bases with no gene match: 5. The germline CDR1 and CDR2 sequences are MNHEY and SVGAGI. CDR3 DNA sequence: TGTGCCAGCAGTTCCGGGACAGGGAAAGAGCAGTACTTC. Amino acids: CASSSGTGKEQYF.

The chain combines TRBV25-1 with TRBJ2-7; D might be TRBD1 (6 bases). Germline V CDR1 and CDR2: MGHDK, SYGVNS. V gave up 5 bases and J gave up 5 bases, with 10 bases separating them. This CDR3 is built from 12 residues. The CDR3, as DNA: TGTGCCAGCAGTACAGGGTCCCACGAGCAGTACTTC. It codes for CASSTGSHEQYF.

As concerns this clone: This CDR3 is also generated by other DNA sequences in the sample. The V call is TRBV4-1, the J call TRBJ1-1; D gene ambiguous. The CDR3 is 13 residues long. Germline CDR1 and CDR2: MGHRA and YSYEKL. V was cut by 4 bases and J by 2 bases, with 8 bases left in between. The CDR3 DNA is TGCGCCAGCAGCCTAACAGCTAACACTGAAGCTTTCTTT. It is translated as CASSLTANTEAFF.

J is TRBJ1-6 and V is TRBV2; D may be TRBD1 (5 bases). This CDR3 is 15 amino acids long. The V and J ends lost 1 base and 4 bases respectively, with 8 bases between them. Germline CDR1 and CDR2: SNHLY and FYNNEI. CDR3: CASSEDQGYNSPLHF. The CDR3 nucleotides are TGTGCCAGCAGTGAAGATCAGGGTTATAATTCACCCCTCCACTTT.

This clone was picked up one time. The chain employs TRBV4-2 and TRBJ2-4; maybe TRBD1 (5 bases). V lost 5 bases to trimming and J lost 7 bases, with 12 bases between them. CDR1 and CDR2 from the germline V gene are LGHNA and YNFKEQ. The CDR3 runs to 13 residues. This CDR3 is CASSTDRGNIQYF. The CDR3 DNA reads as TGTGCCAGCAGCACAGATAGGGGTAACATTCAGTACTTC.

J is TRBJ2-6 and V is TRBV19; the match to TRBD1 covers 7 bases. The V gene end was trimmed by 3 bases and the J gene end by 1 base; junction bases not matched to a gene: 9. CDR3 size: 18 residues. Germline V CDR1 and CDR2: LNHDA, SQIVND (reference sequence). DNA for the CDR3: TGTGCCAGTAGTATCTGGGGACAGACCAAATCTGGGGCCAACGTCCTGACTTTC. Amino acids: CASSIWGQTKSGANVLTF.

The J gene is TRBJ1-1, the V gene TRBV18; no reliable D call. V was clipped by 2 bases and J by 4 bases, with 17 bases between them. The CDR3 covers 16 residues. Germline V CDR1 and CDR2: KGHSH, LQKENI. The CDR3 coding sequence is TGTGCCAGCTCACCATTCGAGGGTCGGGTCGCCACTGAAGCTTTCTTT. Residues: CASSPFEGRVATEAFF.

CDR3 sequence (DNA): TGTGCCATCAGTGTATTATACAGGGGGCAGGCTGAAGCTTTCTTT. Protein product: CAISVLYRGQAEAFF. This chain connects TRBV10-3 to TRBJ1-1; 9 bases are shared with TRBD1. Germline V CDR1 and CDR2: ENHRY, SYGVKD. V dropped 4 bases and J dropped 6; count of bases not matched to a gene: 9. This CDR3 has 15 amino acids.

The chain is built from TRBV7-9 and TRBJ2-3, with 7 bases matching TRBD2. The germline gives CDR1 SEHNR, CDR2 FQNEAQ (reference sequence). Losses at the gene ends were 6 bases for V and 5 bases for J; bases not matched to a gene: 14. The CDR3 extends over 16 amino acids. In DNA, the CDR3 is TGTGCCAGCAGATCCACGGCGGGCGGGAGTAAAGATACGCAGTATTTT. As protein: CASRSTAGGSKDTQYF.

A note on this clone: One end of the junction does not line up with germline, which may come from a read error. This chain connects TRBV30 to TRBJ1-1; D perhaps matches TRBD1 (6 bases). Germline loops: CDR1 GTSNPN, CDR2 SVGIG (reference sequence). The CDR3 consists of 13 residues. For the CDR3, the DNA is TGTGCCTGGAGTCGGGGGGCATTGACTGAAACTTTCTTT. As protein: CAWSRGALTETFF.

The table lists this clone with a count of one. V is TRBV21-1 and J is TRBJ2-1; the table names TRBD2, a call not compared with the DNA. TRBV21-1 is listed as a pseudogene. This CDR3 spans 17 amino acids. The chain's CDR3 is CASSKRWGTSSYNEQFF. CDR3 bases: TGTGCCAGCAGCAAAAGGTGGGGGACTAGCTCCTACAATGAGCAGTTCTTC.